Shown below are 17 T cell receptor beta chains from a single sample sequenced in a study of T cell repertoires in cytomegalovirus infection. In TCRdb, the reads were re-called with MiXCR into one record per CDR3 protein. The sample has approximately 750,000 distinct CDR3 sequences, roughly a third seen once. The sample was PBMCs. Receptor source: a human donor in good health (CMV status not recorded). Some clones in this sample may be carry-over from other donors' samples.

In this sample, this clonotype turned up a few times. The chain has TRBV6-5 and TRBJ2-4, with TRBD1 matching 9 bases. V gave up 2 bases and J gave up 6 bases; unmatched junction bases: 11. The CDR3 is made up of 17 amino acids. Germline V gene lookup returns CDR1 MNHEY and CDR2 SVGAGI. The CDR3 loop is CASSYDSGQGRANIQYF. In DNA form, the CDR3 reads TGTGCCAGCAGTTACGACTCGGGACAGGGACGGGCAAACATTCAGTACTTC.

The sample holds a few counts of this clonotype. V gene TRBV11-2 combines with J gene TRBJ2-1; tentative D call: TRBD1 (6 bases). The germline V and J ends were trimmed by 4 bases and 4 bases, with 11 bases remaining between them. CDR3 length: 14 amino acids. Germline loops: CDR1 SGHAT, CDR2 FQNNGV. The CDR3: CASSSGQIYNEQFF. The CDR3 DNA sequence: TGTGCCAGCAGCTCAGGACAGATTTACAATGAGCAGTTCTTC.

V usage is TRBV7-2 and J usage is TRBJ2-1; D remains ambiguous. The germline CDR1 and CDR2 sequences are SGHTA and FQGNSA. The germline V and J ends were trimmed by 11 bases and 2 bases, with 13 bases remaining between them. The CDR3 has 13 amino acids. The CDR3 here is CAGPRDPYNEQFF. The CDR3 coding sequence is TGTGCCGGGCCCCGCGACCCCTACAATGAGCAGTTCTTC.

This clonotype has a handful of counts. The V and J genes are TRBV28 and TRBJ2-5; possibly TRBD1 for D (6 bases). The germline V and J ends were trimmed by 5 bases and 1 base, with 14 bases remaining between them. Germline CDR1 and CDR2: MDHEN and SYDVKM. The CDR3 covers 15 residues. This CDR3 reads CASSTPTGPQETQYF. The CDR3 nucleotides read TGTGCCAGCAGTACACCCACAGGGCCCCAAGAGACCCAGTACTTC.

The sample holds many counts of this clonotype. The DNA for the CDR3 is TGTGCCAGCAGCTTAGGACTGGACAAGGGCTTACTCAATCAGCCCCAGCATTTT. It specifies CASSLGLDKGLLNQPQHF. V gene TRBV7-2 combines with J gene TRBJ1-5, with D maybe TRBD1 (5 bases). Germline V gene lookup returns CDR1 SGHTA and CDR2 FQGNSA. V dropped 1 base and J dropped 3 bases, with 19 bases sitting between them. The CDR3 consists of 18 residues.

The V and J genes are TRBV28 and TRBJ2-2; D call uncertain. This CDR3 spans 15 amino acids. The V end lost 2 bases, the J end lost 1 base, and 8 bases lay between the germline ends. Germline assignment: CDR1 MDHEN and CDR2 SYDVKM. This CDR3 is CASSLASENTGELFF. CDR3 DNA sequence: TGTGCCAGCAGTTTAGCCAGCGAGAACACCGGGGAGCTGTTTTTT. Complete variable domain (other parts from reference TRBV28 and TRBJ2-2): DVKVTQSSRYLVKRTGEKVFLECVQDMDHENMFWYRQDPGLGLRLIYFSYDVKMKEKGDIPEGYSVSREKKERFSLILESASTNQTSMYLCASSLASENTGELFFGEGSRLTVL.

This chain joins TRBV27 and TRBJ2-2; TRBD1 or TRBD2 may be the D gene (5 bases each). Trimming stripped 3 bases from V and 7 bases from J, with 15 bases between. This CDR3 is 15 amino acids long. Germline V gene data show CDR1 as MNHEY and CDR2 as SMNVEV (reference sequence). CDR3 region: CASSFLGTQGGELFF. DNA of the CDR3: TGTGCCAGCAGTTTTTTGGGGACCCAAGGCGGGGAGCTGTTTTTT.

The rearrangement links TRBV10-3 to TRBJ1-6; perhaps TRBD1 as D (5 bases). The V gene lost 6 bases and the J gene lost 9 bases, with 15 bases spanning the gap. This CDR3 has 14 amino acids. From germline, CDR1 is ENHRY and CDR2 SYGVKD. The CDR3 spells CAISVGGFSSPLHF. CDR3 coding DNA: TGTGCCATCAGCGTTGGGGGTTTTAGTTCACCCCTCCACTTT.

The genes are TRBV9 and TRBJ1-6; possible D gene TRBD1, 6 bases. The CDR3 totals 17 residues. From germline, CDR1 is SGDLS and CDR2 YYNGEE. Trimming removed 4 bases from V and 5 bases from J, with 19 bases in between. Written as DNA, the CDR3 is TGTGCCAGCAGCCCCCGGGGGGCTTCGAACCATAATTCACCCCTCCACTTT. This encodes CASSPRGASNHNSPLHF. The full variable domain, with the rest looked up from reference TRBV9 and TRBJ1-6, is DSGVTQTPKHLITATGQRVTLRCSPRSGDLSVYWYQQSLDQGLQFLIQYYNGEERAKGNILERFSAQQFPDLHSELNLSSLELGDSALYFCASSPRGASNHNSPLHFGNGTRLTVT.

J is TRBJ1-5 and V is TRBV20-1; D is uncertain. Germline V gene data show CDR1 as DFQATT and CDR2 as SNEGSKA (reference sequence). The CDR3 length is 15 residues. The germline V and J ends were trimmed by 2 bases and 6 bases, with 17 bases remaining between them. The CDR3 loop is CSARPNFLGSQPQHF. In DNA form, the CDR3 reads TGCAGTGCTAGACCCAATTTTCTGGGTAGTCAGCCCCAGCATTTT.

The chain is built from TRBV19 and TRBJ2-7; D is perhaps TRBD1 (6 bases). Between the trimmed V and J ends, which lost 4 bases and 0 bases, there was a span of 10 bases. This CDR3 has 14 amino acids. CDR1 is LNHDA, CDR2 SQIVND, per germline (reference sequence). This CDR3 is CASSTSTGSYEQYF. The CDR3 coding sequence is TGTGCCAGTAGTACCTCGACAGGCTCCTACGAGCAGTACTTC.

As to this clonotype: Germline is not matched at one junction end, which may reflect a read error. The J gene is TRBJ2-7, the V gene TRBV30; 7 nucleotides agree with TRBD1. Germline-derived CDR1 and CDR2 are GTSNPN and SVGIG (reference sequence). This CDR3 comprises 16 residues. As DNA, the CDR3 is TGTGCCTGGAATAAGCCCCGGGACAGACGAACCTACGAGGAGTACTTC. It is translated as CAWNKPRDRRTYEEYF.

This clonotype was seen ten or more times. V usage is TRBV6-1 and J usage is TRBJ1-2; D is possibly TRBD1 (5 bases). Germline CDR1 MNHNS, CDR2 SASEGT. V lost 2 bases to trimming and J lost 3 bases, with 7 bases between them. CDR3 length: 13 amino acids. The CDR3 nucleotides are TGTGCCAGCAGTGAAAGGGGATACTATGGCTACACCTTC. Encoded protein: CASSERGYYGYTF.

This clonotype showed up many times. The chain uses TRBV7-2 and TRBJ2-1, with 13 bases identical to TRBD2. Germline CDR1 reads SGHTA; CDR2 reads FQGNSA. V lost 1 base to trimming and J lost 7 bases; unmatched junction nucleotides: 4. CDR3 length: 16 amino acids. CDR3 residues: CASSLELAGGSNEQFF. The CDR3 nucleotides are TGTGCCAGCAGCTTAGAACTAGCGGGAGGGAGTAATGAGCAGTTCTTC.

There are many counts of this clonotype. V usage is TRBV7-6 and J usage is TRBJ2-3, with unresolved D. CDR1 is SGHVS and CDR2 is FNYEAQ in the germline V gene. The CDR3 sequence is 14 residues long. Trimming removed 0 bases from V and 4 bases from J, with 8 bases in between. CDR3 sequence (DNA): TGTGCCAGCAGCTTAGCTAGCTGGTCAGATACGCAGTATTTT. Translating gives CASSLASWSDTQYF.

This clonotype was counted only a few times. This chain uses TRBV28 with TRBJ1-1; D not certain. Germline CDR1 is MDHEN and CDR2 is SYDVKM. The V and J ends lost 2 bases and 7 bases respectively, with 8 bases between them. The length of the CDR3 is 12 residues. The CDR3 nucleotides are TGTGCCAGCAGTTTAGCTGGGATTGAAGCTTTCTTT. This encodes CASSLAGIEAFF.

This clonotype was observed at least ten times. The J gene is TRBJ2-7, the V gene TRBV7-2; a weak D match, TRBD2 (5 bases). V dropped 2 bases and J dropped 2 bases, with 16 bases sitting between them. Germline V CDR1 and CDR2: SGHTA, FQGNSA. The CDR3 covers 16 residues. CDR3 loop: CASSLSEGSGTYEQYF. CDR3 nucleotide sequence: TGTGCCAGCAGCTTATCCGAGGGCAGTGGAACCTACGAGCAGTACTTC.